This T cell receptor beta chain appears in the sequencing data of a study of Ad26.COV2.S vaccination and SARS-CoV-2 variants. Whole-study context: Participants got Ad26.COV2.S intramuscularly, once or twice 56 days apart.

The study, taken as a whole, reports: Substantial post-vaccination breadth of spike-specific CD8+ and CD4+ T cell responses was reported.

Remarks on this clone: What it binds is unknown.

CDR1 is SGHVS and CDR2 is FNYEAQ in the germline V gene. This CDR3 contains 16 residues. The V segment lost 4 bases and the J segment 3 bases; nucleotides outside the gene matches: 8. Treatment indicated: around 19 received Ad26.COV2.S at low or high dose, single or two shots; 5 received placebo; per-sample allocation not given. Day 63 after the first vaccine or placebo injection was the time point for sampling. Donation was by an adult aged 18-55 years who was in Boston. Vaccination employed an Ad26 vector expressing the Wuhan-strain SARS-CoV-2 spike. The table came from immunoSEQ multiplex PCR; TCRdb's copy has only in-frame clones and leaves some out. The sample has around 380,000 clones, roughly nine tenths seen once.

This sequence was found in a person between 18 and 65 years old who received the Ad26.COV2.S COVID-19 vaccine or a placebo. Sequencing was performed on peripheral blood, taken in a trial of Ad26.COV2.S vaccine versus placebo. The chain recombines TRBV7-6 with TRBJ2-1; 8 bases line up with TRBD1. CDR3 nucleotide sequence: TGTGCCAGCAGCTCCGCAGGGGGCTCGGGCTACAATGAGCAGTTCTTC. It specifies CASSSAGGSGYNEQFF.